The entry that follows covers one TCR beta chain sequence. Its antigen is as yet unknown. Treatment noted: over 15 received Ad26.COV2.S at low or high dose, single or two shots; 5 received placebo; per-sample allocation not given. After the first vaccine or placebo injection, samples were drawn on day 63. Assay used: immunoSEQ multiplex PCR; TCRdb lists only in-frame clones, some missing. This table has nearly 400,000 clones, about 89% appearing once. This specimen comes from a study of Ad26.COV2.S vaccination and SARS-CoV-2 variants. Study findings and constraints: Spike-specific TCR breadth ran higher among vaccine recipients than placebo recipients. Breadth and depth estimates from TCRs may understate total T cell responses. Considerable breadth of spike-specific CD8+ and CD4+ T cell responses has reportedly been documented following vaccination.

The sample here was peripheral blood, taken in a trial of Ad26.COV2.S vaccine versus placebo. The sequence derives from a person between 18 and 65 years old who received the Ad26.COV2.S COVID-19 vaccine or a placebo.

The CDR3 DNA sequence: TGTGCCAGCAGCCCTCGTACTAGCGGGAGTTTGGATGAGCAGTTCTTC. Encoded protein: CASSPRTSGSLDEQFF. This chain joins TRBV9 and TRBJ2-1; 11 bases agree with TRBD2. The V and J ends lost 4 bases and 8 bases, in that order; junction bases with no gene match: 11. This CDR3 has 16 residues. CDR1 and CDR2 from the germline V gene are SGDLS and YYNGEE.